This TCR beta chain was sequenced during a study of tumor-infiltrating lymphocytes in localized non-small cell lung cancer. Study details: Resected tumor was paired with non-adjacent uninvolved lung from the same patient.

Libraries were prepared by immunoSEQ multiplex PCR; TCRdb keeps only in-frame clonotypes and omits some of them. The sample lists some 21,000 clones; 80% were seen once. CDR3 length: 14 residues. The V gene's germline CDR1 is SGHNT and CDR2 YENEEA. Losses at the gene ends were 3 bases for V and 6 bases for J; bases not matched to a gene: 8. The material sequenced was lung tumor tissue. This receptor was taken from a human donor with non-small cell lung cancer. V and J are TRBV11-3 and TRBJ2-7; 7 nucleotides match TRBD1. DNA for the CDR3: TGTGCCAGCAGCTTCTCCGGGACAGTAGGCGAGCAGTACTTC. Translation gives CASSFSGTVGEQYF. Combining the CDR3 with reference TRBV11-3 and TRBJ2-7 gives the whole variable domain EAGVVQSPRYKIIEKKQPVAFWCNPISGHNTLYWYLQNLGQGPELLIRYENEEAVDDSQLPKDRFSAERLKGVDSTLKIQPAELGDSAVYLCASSFSGTVGEQYFGPGTRLTVT.